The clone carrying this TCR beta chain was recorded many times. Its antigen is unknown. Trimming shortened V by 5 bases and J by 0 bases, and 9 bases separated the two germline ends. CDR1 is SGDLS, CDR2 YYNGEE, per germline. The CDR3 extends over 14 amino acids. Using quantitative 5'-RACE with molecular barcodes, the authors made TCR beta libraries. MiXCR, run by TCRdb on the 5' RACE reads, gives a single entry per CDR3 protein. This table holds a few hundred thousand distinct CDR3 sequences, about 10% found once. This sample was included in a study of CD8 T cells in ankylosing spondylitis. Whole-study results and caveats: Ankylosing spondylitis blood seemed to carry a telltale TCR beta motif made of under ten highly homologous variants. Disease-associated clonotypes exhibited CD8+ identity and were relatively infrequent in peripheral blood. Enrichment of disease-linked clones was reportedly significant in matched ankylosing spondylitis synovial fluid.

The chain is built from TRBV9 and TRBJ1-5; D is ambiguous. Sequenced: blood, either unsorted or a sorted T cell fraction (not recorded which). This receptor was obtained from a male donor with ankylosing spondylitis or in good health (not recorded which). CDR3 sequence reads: CASSKGHSNQPQHF. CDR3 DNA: TGTGCCAGCAGTAAAGGGCATAGCAATCAGCCCCAGCATTTT.